Listed here is a single T cell receptor beta chain. Its target is not known. The assay ran at deep level. Authors' data handling: Junction-only sequences without quality scores were provided by ImmunoSEQ, so filtering was different. Repertoires were generated with immunoSEQ multiplex PCR, while TCRdb's copy carries only in-frame clones and drops some. The DNA was the basis for D and trimming; V, J and clone size are from that table. The table has about 650,000 clones, over 95% seen once; the top ten hold 0.095% to 0.12%. This sample was included in a study of shared clonotypes between healthy human individuals. General study results and limits: Generally, naive subsets came out with larger estimated richness than memory subsets. Shared across a few donors were approximately 5% of the naive CD4 clonotypes.

Naivety among CD8 cells was defined by CD45RO negativity and positive CCR7 selection, thereby excluding terminally differentiated effector memory CD45RA+ cells. The sequenced sample consisted of naive CD8+ T cells sorted from blood. This TCR was recovered from a woman aged 25 to 45 in good health.

CDR3 DNA sequence: TGTGCCAGCACCAGCCTTAGGGCATCGGATAACTATGGCTACACCTTC. It translates to CASTSLRASDNYGYTF. The chain joins TRBV27 to TRBJ1-2; D call uncertain. CDR1 and CDR2 (germline): MNHEY, SMNVEV (reference sequence). V was pared by 7 bases and J by 1 base, with 19 bases between. The CDR3 spans 16 residues.